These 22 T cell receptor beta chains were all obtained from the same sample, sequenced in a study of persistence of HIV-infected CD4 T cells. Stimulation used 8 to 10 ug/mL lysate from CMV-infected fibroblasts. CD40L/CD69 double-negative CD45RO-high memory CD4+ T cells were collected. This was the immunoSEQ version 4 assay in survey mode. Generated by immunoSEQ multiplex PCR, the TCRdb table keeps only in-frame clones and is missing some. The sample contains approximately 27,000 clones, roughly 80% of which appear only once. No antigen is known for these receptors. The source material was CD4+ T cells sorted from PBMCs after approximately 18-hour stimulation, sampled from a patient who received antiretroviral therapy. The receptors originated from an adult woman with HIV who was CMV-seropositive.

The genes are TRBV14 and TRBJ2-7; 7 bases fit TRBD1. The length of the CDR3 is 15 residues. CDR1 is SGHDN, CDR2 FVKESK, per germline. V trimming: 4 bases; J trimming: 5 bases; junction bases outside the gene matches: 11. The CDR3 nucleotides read TGTGCCAGCAGCCCCAGAGGAAACAGGGGCCACGAGCAGTACGTC. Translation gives CASSPRGNRGHEQYV.

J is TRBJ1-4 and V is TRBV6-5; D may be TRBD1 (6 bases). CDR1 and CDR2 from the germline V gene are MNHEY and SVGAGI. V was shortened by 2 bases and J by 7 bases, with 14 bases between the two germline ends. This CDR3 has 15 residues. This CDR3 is CASSYRGDTGEKLFF. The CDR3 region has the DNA TGTGCCAGCAGTTACCGGGGGGACACGGGTGAAAAACTGTTTTTT.

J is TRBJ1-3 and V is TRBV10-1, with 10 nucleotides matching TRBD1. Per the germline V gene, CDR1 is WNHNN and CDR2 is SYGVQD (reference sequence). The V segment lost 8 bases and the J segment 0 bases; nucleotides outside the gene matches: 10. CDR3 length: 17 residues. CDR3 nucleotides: TGCGCCAGCGGAGACCGGGACAGGGGAACCTCTGGAAACACCATATATTTT. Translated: CASGDRDRGTSGNTIYF.

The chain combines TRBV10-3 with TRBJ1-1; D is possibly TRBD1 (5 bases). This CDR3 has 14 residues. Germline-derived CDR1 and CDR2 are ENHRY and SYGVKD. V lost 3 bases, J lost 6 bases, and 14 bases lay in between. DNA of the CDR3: TGTGCCATCAGTGAAAAGGGCGGGGACTCTGAAGCTTTCTTT. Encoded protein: CAISEKGGDSEAFF.

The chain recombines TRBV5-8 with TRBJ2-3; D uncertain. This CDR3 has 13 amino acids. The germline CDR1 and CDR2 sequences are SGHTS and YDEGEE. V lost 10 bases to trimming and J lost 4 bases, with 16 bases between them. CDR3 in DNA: TGTGCCTTCTCAATACAAGGCGCAGATACGCAGTATTTT. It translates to CAFSIQGADTQYF.

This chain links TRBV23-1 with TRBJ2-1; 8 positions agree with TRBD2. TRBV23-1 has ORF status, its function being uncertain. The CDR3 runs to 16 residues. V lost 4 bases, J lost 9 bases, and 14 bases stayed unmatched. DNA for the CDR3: TGCGCCAGCAGTCCCCCCGGGACTAGTGGGTATCGTGAGCAGTTCTTC. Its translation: CASSPPGTSGYREQFF.

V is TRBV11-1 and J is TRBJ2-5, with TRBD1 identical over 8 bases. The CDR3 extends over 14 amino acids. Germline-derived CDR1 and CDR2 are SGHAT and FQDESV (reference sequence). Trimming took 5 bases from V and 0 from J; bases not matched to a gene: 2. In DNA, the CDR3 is TGTGCCAGCAGCGGACAGGGTAACCAAGAGACCCAGTACTTC. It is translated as CASSGQGNQETQYF.

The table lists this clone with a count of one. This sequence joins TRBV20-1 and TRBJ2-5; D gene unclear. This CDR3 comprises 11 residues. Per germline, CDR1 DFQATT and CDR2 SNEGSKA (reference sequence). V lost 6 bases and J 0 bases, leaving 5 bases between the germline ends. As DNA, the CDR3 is TGCAGTGCCCAGAACCAAGAGACCCAGTACTTC. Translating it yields CSAQNQETQYF.

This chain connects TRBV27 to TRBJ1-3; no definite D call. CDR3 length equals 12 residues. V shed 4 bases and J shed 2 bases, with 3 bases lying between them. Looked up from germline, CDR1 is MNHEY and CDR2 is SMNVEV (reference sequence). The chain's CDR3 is CASSSPGNTIYF. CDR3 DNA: TGTGCCAGCAGTTCCCCTGGAAACACCATATATTTT.

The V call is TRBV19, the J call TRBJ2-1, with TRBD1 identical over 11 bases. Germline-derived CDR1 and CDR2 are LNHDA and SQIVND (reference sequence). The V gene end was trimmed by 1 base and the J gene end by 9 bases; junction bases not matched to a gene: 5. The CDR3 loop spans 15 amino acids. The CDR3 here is CASSIGGQGAFEQFF. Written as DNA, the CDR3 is TGTGCCAGTAGTATAGGTGGACAGGGGGCGTTTGAGCAGTTCTTC.

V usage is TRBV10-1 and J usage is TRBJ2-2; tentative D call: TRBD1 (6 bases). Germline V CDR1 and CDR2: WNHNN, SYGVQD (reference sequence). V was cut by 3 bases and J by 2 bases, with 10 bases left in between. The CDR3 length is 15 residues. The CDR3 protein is CASSESRGNTGELFF. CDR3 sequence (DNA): TGCGCCAGCAGTGAAAGCAGGGGAAACACCGGGGAGCTGTTTTTT.

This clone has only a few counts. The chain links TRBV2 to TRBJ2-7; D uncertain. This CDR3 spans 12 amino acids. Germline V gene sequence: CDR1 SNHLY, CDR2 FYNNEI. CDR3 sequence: CASGEQTYEQYV. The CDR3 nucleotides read TGTGCCAGCGGTGAGCAAACCTACGAGCAGTACGTC.

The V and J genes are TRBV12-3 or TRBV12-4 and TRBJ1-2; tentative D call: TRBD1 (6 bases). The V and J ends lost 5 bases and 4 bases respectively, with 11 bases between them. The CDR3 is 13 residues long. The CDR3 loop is CASSPDSSYGYTF. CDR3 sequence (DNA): TGTGCCAGCAGTCCGGACAGTTCCTATGGCTACACCTTC.

CDR3 in DNA: TGTGCCAGTAGTACTGGACTGGGAAAGGGCAATCAGCCCCAGCATTTT. Protein product: CASSTGLGKGNQPQHF. The chain carries TRBV19 and TRBJ1-5; D is ambiguous. Per the germline V gene, CDR1 is LNHDA and CDR2 is SQIVND (reference sequence). Trimming shortened V by 4 bases and J by 2 bases, and 15 bases separated the two germline ends. The CDR3 sequence is 16 residues long.

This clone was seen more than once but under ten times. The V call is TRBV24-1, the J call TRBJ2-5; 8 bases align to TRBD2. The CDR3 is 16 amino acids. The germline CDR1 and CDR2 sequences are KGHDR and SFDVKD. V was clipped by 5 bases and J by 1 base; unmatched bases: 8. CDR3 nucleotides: TGTGCCACCAGTGCTCAAACACGGGGGGGCCAAGAGACCCAGTACTTC. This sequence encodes CATSAQTRGGQETQYF.

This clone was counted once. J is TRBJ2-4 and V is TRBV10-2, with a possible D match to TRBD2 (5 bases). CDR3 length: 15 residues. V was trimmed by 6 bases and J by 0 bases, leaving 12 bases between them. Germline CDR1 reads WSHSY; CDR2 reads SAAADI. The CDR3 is CASSSSGLAKNIQYF. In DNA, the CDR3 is TGCGCCAGCAGCTCCTCCGGACTAGCCAAAAACATTCAGTACTTC.

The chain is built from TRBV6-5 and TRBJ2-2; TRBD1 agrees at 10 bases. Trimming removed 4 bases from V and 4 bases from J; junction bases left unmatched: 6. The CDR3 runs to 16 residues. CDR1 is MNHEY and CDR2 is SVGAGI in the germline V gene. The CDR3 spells CASSFRTGGLTGELFF. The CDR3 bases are TGTGCCAGCAGTTTCCGGACAGGGGGACTCACCGGGGAGCTGTTTTTT.

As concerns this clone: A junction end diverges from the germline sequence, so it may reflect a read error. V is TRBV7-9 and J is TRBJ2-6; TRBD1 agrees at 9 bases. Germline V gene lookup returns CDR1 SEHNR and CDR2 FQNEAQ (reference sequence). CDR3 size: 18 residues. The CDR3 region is CASSTGTGQGSGANVPTF. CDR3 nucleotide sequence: TGTGCCAGCAGCACAGGGACAGGGCAGGGCTCTGGGGCCAACGTCCCGACTTTC.

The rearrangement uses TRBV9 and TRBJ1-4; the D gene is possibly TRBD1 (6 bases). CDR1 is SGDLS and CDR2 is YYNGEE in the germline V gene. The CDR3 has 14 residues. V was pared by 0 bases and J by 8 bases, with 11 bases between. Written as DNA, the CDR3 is TGTGCCAGCAGCGTAGAACAGGGAGGCGAAAAACTGTTTTTT. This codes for CASSVEQGGEKLFF.

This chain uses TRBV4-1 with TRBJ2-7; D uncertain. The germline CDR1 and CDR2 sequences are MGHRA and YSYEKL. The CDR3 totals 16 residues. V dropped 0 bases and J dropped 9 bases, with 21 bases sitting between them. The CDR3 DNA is TGCGCCAGCAGCCAAGATGCCGAGACTGGACCTAGAGGGCAGTACTTC. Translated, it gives CASSQDAETGPRGQYF.

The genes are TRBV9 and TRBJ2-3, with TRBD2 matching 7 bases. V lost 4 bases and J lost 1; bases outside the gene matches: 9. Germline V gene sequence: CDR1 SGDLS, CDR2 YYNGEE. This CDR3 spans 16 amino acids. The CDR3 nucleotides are TGTGCCAGCAGCCCGACCTCTAGCGGTCGCACAGATACGCAGTATTTT. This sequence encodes CASSPTSSGRTDTQYF.

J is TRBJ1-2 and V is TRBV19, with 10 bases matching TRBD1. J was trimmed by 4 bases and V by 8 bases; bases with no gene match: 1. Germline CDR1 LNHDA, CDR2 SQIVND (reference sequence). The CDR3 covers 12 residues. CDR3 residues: CASRQGAYGYTF. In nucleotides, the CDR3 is TGTGCCAGTCGACAGGGGGCCTATGGCTACACCTTC.